These 9 T cell receptor beta chains came from one sample sequenced in a study of shared clonotypes between healthy human individuals. Profiled with immunoSEQ multiplex PCR; TCRdb holds only in-frame clones, not every one. The top ten hold 0.36% of the sample, which has some 2,500,000 clones, under 95% seen once. Specimen: naive CD4+ T cells from PBMCs. This sample's subset: CD45RA+ positively selected. These TCRs come from a man younger than 30 in good health. Some clones in this sample may be carry-over from other donors' samples.

The chain joins TRBV7-8 to TRBJ2-1; tentative D call: TRBD1 (6 bases). This CDR3 has 16 amino acids. From germline, CDR1 is SGHVS and CDR2 FQNEAQ. Trimming stripped 5 bases from V and 2 bases from J, with 16 bases between. DNA of the CDR3: TGTGCCAGCAGCCTCCTGGGGGCCGGGACCTACAATGAGCAGTTCTTC. The encoded protein is CASSLLGAGTYNEQFF.

As concerns this clone: Distinct nucleotide sequences in the sample also encode this CDR3. The V call is TRBV7-9, the J call TRBJ2-7; maybe TRBD1 (6 bases). The CDR3 totals 13 residues. Trimming stripped 0 bases from V and 5 bases from J, with 8 bases between. From germline, CDR1 is SEHNR and CDR2 FQNEAQ (reference sequence). The CDR3, as DNA: TGTGCCAGCAGCTTAGCGGGGGCCCACGAGCAGTACTTC. Amino acids: CASSLAGAHEQYF. Complete variable domain (other parts from reference TRBV7-9 and TRBJ2-7): DTGVSQNPRHKITKRGQNVTFRCDPISEHNRLYWYRQTLGQGPEFLTYFQNEAQLEKSRLLSDRFSAERPKGSFSTLEIQRTEQGDSAMYLCASSLAGAHEQYFGPGTRLTVT.

The chain recombines TRBV27 with TRBJ2-7, with 8 bases fitting TRBD1. Germline V CDR1 and CDR2: MNHEY, SMNVEV (reference sequence). J gave up 4 bases and V 3 bases, and 11 bases lay outside the gene matches. CDR3 length: 16 amino acids. In DNA form, the CDR3 reads TGTGCCAGCAGTTTCTTTAGGACAGGGATTAGGTACGAGCAGTACTTC. Translation: CASSFFRTGIRYEQYF.

This clone was detected only a few times. The sample holds other DNA sequences that translate to the same CDR3. J is TRBJ1-2 and V is TRBV5-1; 10 nucleotides agree with TRBD1. J gave up 8 bases and V 0 bases, and 4 bases lay outside the gene matches. Looked up from germline, CDR1 is SGHRS and CDR2 is YFSETQ. This CDR3 has 14 amino acids. Here the CDR3 reads CASSLGQGARGYTF. The CDR3 region has the DNA TGCGCCAGCAGCTTGGGACAGGGGGCTAGAGGCTACACCTTC.

Turning to this clone: This same CDR3 is encoded by further DNA sequences in the sample. The rearrangement joins TRBV6-5 to TRBJ1-2; D is unclear. CDR3 length: 13 residues. Germline CDR1 and CDR2: MNHEY and SVGAGI. Deletions cut 4 bases from V and 3 bases from J, with 9 bases between. The CDR3 spells CASSSREDYGYTF. The CDR3 DNA reads as TGTGCCAGCAGTTCGAGGGAGGACTATGGCTACACCTTC.

V is TRBV28 and J is TRBJ2-5; D gene uncertain. The J call may be wrong; the DNA end is better matched by TRBJ2-7. Germline V lookup: CDR1 MDHEN, CDR2 SYDVKM. The CDR3 covers 15 residues. In DNA, the CDR3 is TGTGCCAGCAGTTTAGGAAGGGTCATCGCCTACGAGCAGTACTTC. Encoded protein: CASSLGRVIAYEQYF.

The chain has TRBV11-3 and TRBJ2-1, with a weak D call TRBD2 (5 bases). Per the germline V gene, CDR1 is SGHNT and CDR2 is YENEEA. The CDR3 contains 13 residues. The ends were cut back, 4 bases at V and 5 bases at J, with 9 bases in the middle. In DNA, the CDR3 is TGTGCCAGCAGCTGGGAGCTCAACAATGAGCAGTTCTTC. Amino acid sequence: CASSWELNNEQFF.

The chain is built from TRBV30 and TRBJ2-3; perhaps TRBD1 as D (6 bases). Looked up from germline, CDR1 is GTSNPN and CDR2 is SVGIG (reference sequence). This CDR3 is built from 14 residues. Trimming stripped 0 bases from V and 4 bases from J, with 11 bases between. The chain's CDR3 is CAWSVPGVADTQYF. As DNA, the CDR3 is TGTGCCTGGAGTGTACCAGGGGTAGCAGATACGCAGTATTTT. Looking up the rest from reference TRBV30 and TRBJ2-3 gives the full variable domain: SQTIHQWPATLVQPVGSPLSLECTVEGTSNPNLYWYRQAAGRGLQLLFYSVGIGQISSEVPQNLSASRPQDRQFILSSKKLLLSDSGFYLCAWSVPGVADTQYFGPGTRLTVL.

The rearrangement joins TRBV19 to TRBJ2-7, with TRBD2 identical over 14 bases. The CDR3 totals 14 residues. The trim removed 8 bases at V and 0 bases at J, leaving 0 bases unmatched. Germline V gene lookup returns CDR1 LNHDA and CDR2 SQIVND (reference sequence). The CDR3 is CASGTSGSSYEQYF. In nucleotides, the CDR3 is TGTGCCAGTGGGACTAGCGGGAGCTCCTACGAGCAGTACTTC.